The 8 T cell receptor beta chains in this list originate from one sample, sequenced in a study of blood T cell repertoires in COVID-19. Here immunoSEQ multiplex PCR was the method, and the copy in TCRdb shows in-frame clones only, minus some. This table has 140,000 or so clones, roughly nine tenths appearing once. The sample was peripheral blood. Receptors were obtained from a human donor with COVID-19, enrolled during active disease. The donor label of this sample is uncertain.

This sequence joins TRBV23-1 and TRBJ1-1; 7 bases match TRBD1. TRBV23-1 is known as an ORF, though its function is uncertain. This CDR3 is 16 amino acids long. V shed 4 bases and J 1 base; nucleotides not matched to a gene: 9. In nucleotides, the CDR3 is TGCGCCAGCAGTCCCGACAGGGCCCCGGGGAACACTGAAGCTTTCTTT. As protein: CASSPDRAPGNTEAFF.

This clone came up once. The chain employs TRBV7-9 and TRBJ2-7; 8 bases agree with TRBD2. With V trimmed by 1 base and J by 1 base, 6 bases remained unmatched. Germline-derived CDR1 and CDR2 are SEHNR and FQNEAQ (reference sequence). The CDR3 contains 16 residues. The CDR3 DNA reads TGTGCCAGCAGCTTAGTTGGGGCGGGAGGATCCTACGAGCAGTACTTC. Encoded protein: CASSLVGAGGSYEQYF.

The chain carries TRBV5-6 and TRBJ1-1, with D unresolved. The CDR3 runs to 15 residues. V lost 3 bases to trimming and J lost 1 base, with 13 bases between them. CDR1 and CDR2 (germline): SGHDT, YYEEEE. The chain's CDR3 is CASSWLQGGNTEAFF. In nucleotides, the CDR3 is TGTGCCAGCAGCTGGCTGCAAGGAGGGAACACTGAAGCTTTCTTT.

The chain combines TRBV5-4 with TRBJ1-2; D unresolved. Germline V gives CDR1 SGHNT, CDR2 YYREEE (reference sequence). The germline V and J ends were trimmed by 4 bases and 5 bases, with 9 bases remaining between them. CDR3 length: 12 amino acids. The CDR3 bases are TGTGCCAGCAGCCTACCCCGGTATGGCTACACCTTC. Translated, it gives CASSLPRYGYTF.

This chain links TRBV19 with TRBJ1-2; D possibly corresponds to TRBD1 (5 bases). With 2 bases removed from V and 5 bases from J, the gap between germline ends came to 12 bases. Germline-derived CDR1 and CDR2 are LNHDA and SQIVND (reference sequence). CDR3 length: 14 amino acids. As DNA, the CDR3 is TGTGCCAGTAGTATACAGACAGCATTTTATGGCTACACCTTC. Amino acids: CASSIQTAFYGYTF.

The chain has TRBV3-1 (or the pseudogene TRBV3-2) and TRBJ2-7; D gene ambiguous. Germline CDR1 reads LGHDT; CDR2 reads YNNKEL (reference sequence). Trimming took off 0 bases at V and 2 bases at J, with 8 bases between the two ends. The CDR3 covers 14 residues. The CDR3 DNA reads TGTGCCAGCAGCCAAGATCCCCGAGCCTACGAGCAGTACTTC. It is translated as CASSQDPRAYEQYF.

The table lists this clone with a count of one. This chain links TRBV7-6 with TRBJ1-3; 8 nucleotides line up with TRBD1. The CDR3 length is 14 residues. Germline V lookup: CDR1 SGHVS, CDR2 FNYEAQ. The V segment lost 5 bases and the J segment 3 bases; nucleotides outside the gene matches: 3. For the CDR3, the DNA is TGTGCCAGCAGCCAGACAGGGGTTGGAAACACCATATATTTT. Translating gives CASSQTGVGNTIYF.

The chain has TRBV12-3 or TRBV12-4 and TRBJ1-2; D not resolved. V was cut by 1 base and J by 14 bases, with 14 bases left in between. The CDR3 spans 12 residues. This CDR3 is CASSLVGGHGTF. CDR3 nucleotides: TGTGCCAGCAGTTTAGTTGGAGGCCATGGGACCTTC.